This TCR beta chain was profiled in a study of blood T cell repertoires in COVID-19. Profiling relied on immunoSEQ multiplex PCR, and the TCRdb table lists in-frame clones only, not all of them. The profile shows some 250,000 clones, around 90% of them singletons. Seattle patients were enrolled while actively infected and followed longitudinally. The TCR sequence derives from an older woman with COVID-19, enrolled during active disease. What was sequenced was peripheral blood.

Here the CDR3 DNA reads TGTGCCAGTAGTAAAAACAAGGGACTAGCGGTAAACACCGGGGAGCTGTTTTTT. It translates to CASSKNKGLAVNTGELFF. V and J are TRBV19 and TRBJ2-2; 11 positions agree with TRBD2. The J segment lost 2 bases and the V segment lost 4 bases, leaving 9 bases of the junction unmatched. The CDR3 length is 18 residues. The germline gives CDR1 LNHDA, CDR2 SQIVND (reference sequence).